This is a list of T cell receptor beta chains from one sample in a study of cytomegalovirus exposure and HLA in healthy donors. The repertoire was sequenced with immunoSEQ multiplex PCR; TCRdb's copy has only in-frame clones and lacks some. The table records some 150,000 clones, 89% of them present only once. Sequencing was done on a sample of PBMCs. The receptors were gathered from a young woman in good health and CMV-seropositive. CDR3s include the opening cysteine and the closing phenylalanine or tryptophan. Fields, in order: J gene, V gene, clone size, D gene, CDR3 DNA, CDR3 protein. The D gene is left open where the match is weak. Some rows mark clone size as missing; the rest say once, few, many or name a class of expanded clone.

>TRBJ1-2|TRBV30|-|-
TGTGCCTGGATGCGACGGGATCTAAGTGGCTACACCTTC
CAWMRRDLSGYTF
>TRBJ2-1|TRBV30|-|-
TGTGCCTGGAGTGCGACTGGAGGGGGCGCGAAGTTCTTC
CAWSATGGGAKFF
>TRBJ2-7|TRBV5-5|-|TRBD1
TGTGCCAGCAGCTTGGTTACGACAGGGCCCTACGAGCAGTACTTC
CASSLVTTGPYEQYF
>TRBJ1-1|TRBV18|-|-
TGTGCCAGCTCAGTCGACATGAGGAACACTGAAGCTTTCTTT
CASSVDMRNTEAFF
>TRBJ1-1|TRBV28|once|-
TGTGCCAGCAGTTTGGGGGGGATCTGGAACACTGAAGCTTTCTTT
CASSLGGIWNTEAFF
>TRBJ2-7|TRBV2|-|-
TGTGCCAGCAGTGACGGAGCCTACGAGCAGTACTTC
CASSDGAYEQYF
>TRBJ1-5|TRBV28|-|-
TGTGCCAGCAGTCCAGGGAGGCAGCCCCAGCATTTT
CASSPGRQPQHF
>TRBJ1-4|TRBV27|-|TRBD1
TGTGCCAGCAGTTTACGGACAGGGTATAATGAAAAACTGTTTTTT
CASSLRTGYNEKLFF
>TRBJ2-7|TRBV27|few|TRBD2
TGTGCCAGCAGCCGGAGAGCGGGGGTGGCCTACGAGCAGTACTTC
CASSRRAGVAYEQYF
>TRBJ1-1|TRBV28|-|TRBD1
TGTGCCAGCAGTTTATGCCCCGTACAGGGGGCCTCGAACACTGAAGCTTTCTTT
CASSLCPVQGASNTEAFF
>TRBJ2-5|TRBV21-1|-|-
TGTGCCAGCAGCCTGTGGGGACTGGGCCTAAGCGGGGCGGATGGAGAGACCCAGTACTTC
CASSLWGLGLSGADGETQYF
>TRBJ1-2|TRBV5-4|-|TRBD1
TGTGCCAGCAGCTTGTCCCCTCCTCGACAGGGAGTCCGCGGCTACACCTTC
CASSLSPPRQGVRGYTF
>TRBJ1-2|TRBV5-6|-|TRBD1
TGTGCCAGCAGCACCGGGACAGGCCGGCATGGCTACACCTTC
CASSTGTGRHGYTF
>TRBJ1-1|TRBV5-1|-|-
TGCGCCAGCAGCTTGGATTTCGGGGGGACTGAAGCTTTCTTT
CASSLDFGGTEAFF
>TRBJ1-4|TRBV7-9|-|-
TGTGCCAGCAGCTTAGAAACAGGGACAAATGAAAAACTGTTTTTT
CASSLETGTNEKLFF
>TRBJ2-1|TRBV4-1|-|TRBD2
TGCGCCAGCAAATCTATCGGGGGGGCCGATGAGCAGTTCTTC
CASKSIGGADEQFF
>TRBJ1-2|TRBV11-3|-|-
TGTGCCAGCAGCTTAGGAACAGGGACTAACTATGGCTACACCTTC
CASSLGTGTNYGYTF
>TRBJ2-5|TRBV7-3|-|TRBD2
TGTGCCAGCAGCGCCGCGGGGGGGCGGGAGACCCAGTACTTC
CASSAAGGRETQYF
>TRBJ2-5|TRBV7-2|-|-
TGTGCCAGCAGCCCAGACCTGGGGACTTGGGAGACCCAGTACTTC
CASSPDLGTWETQYF
>TRBJ2-7|TRBV13|-|TRBD1
TGTGCCAGCAGCTTCGGACAGGGGGCTCTCGAGCAGTACTTC
CASSFGQGALEQYF
>TRBJ2-7|TRBV5-1|-|-
TGCGCCAGCAGCTTCTCTAGCCATTACGAGCAGTACTTC
CASSFSSHYEQYF
>TRBJ2-5|TRBV4-1|many|TRBD2
TGCGCCAGCAAGCGGGAAGCGGGGGAAGAGACCCAGTACTTC
CASKREAGEETQYF
>TRBJ2-2|TRBV5-1|-|-
TGCGCCAGCAGCTTGGCCCAGGGTAACACCGGGGAGCTGTTTTTT
CASSLAQGNTGELFF
>TRBJ2-7|TRBV6-5|-|-
TGTGCCGCCAAGAGGACAGTCGGCGGGTCCTACGAGCAGTACTTC
CAAKRTVGGSYEQYF
>TRBJ2-7|TRBV19|few|TRBD2
TGTGCCAGTGGCACTAGCGGCTCCGAGCAGTACTTC
CASGTSGSEQYF
>TRBJ2-2|TRBV5-1|once|TRBD1
TGCGCCAGCATCGCCTCGACAGGGGGCCCCGGGGAGCTGTTTTTT
CASIASTGGPGELFF
>TRBJ2-7|TRBV6-5|few|-
TGTGCCAGCAGGACATCCTACGAGCAGTGG
CASRTSYEQW
>TRBJ2-5|TRBV7-9|-|-
TGTGCCAGCAGCCCTTGGGGCGGGGCGGGGGAGACCCAGTACTTC
CASSPWGGAGETQYF
>TRBJ1-4|TRBV5-1|-|TRBD1
TGCGCCAGCAGCTTGGGGGACAGGAACTCGAGAAAACTGTTTTTT
CASSLGDRNSRKLFF
>TRBJ2-3|TRBV5-4|once|TRBD2
TGTGCCAGCAGCTTGGAATGGAGCGGGAGCAGCACAGATACGCAGTATTTT
CASSLEWSGSSTDTQYF
>TRBJ1-2|TRBV6-5|-|TRBD1
TGTGCCAGCAGTTTCAGGGGGCGCGGCTATGGCTACACCTTC
CASSFRGRGYGYTF
>TRBJ1-5|TRBV28|-|TRBD1
TGTGCCAGCAGTATACAGGGGGTTAGCAATCAGCCCCAGCATTTT
CASSIQGVSNQPQHF
>TRBJ2-2|TRBV19|-|-
TGTGCCAGTAGTCCAAGAGGCAGTCGGAACACCGGGGAGCTGTTTTTT
CASSPRGSRNTGELFF
>TRBJ1-1|TRBV30|-|-
TGTGCCTGGAGTCTTTTAAAACTCCAGGGCCGACATACCTATATGAACACTGAAGCTTTCTTT
CAWSLLKLQGRHTYMNTEAFF
>TRBJ1-1|TRBV28|-|-
TGTGCCAGCAGTTTTGGACAGTTGAACACTGAAGCTTTCTTT
CASSFGQLNTEAFF
>TRBJ2-5|TRBV4-1|-|TRBD2
TGCGCCAGCAGCCAAGAGCAAGCGGGGGGGCGAGAGACCCAGTACTTC
CASSQEQAGGRETQYF
>TRBJ2-7|TRBV6-5|-|-
TGTGCCAGCAGTTACTGGGTGACAGGCTCCTACGAGCAGTACTTC
CASSYWVTGSYEQYF
>TRBJ2-1|TRBV7-8|-|-
TGTGCCAGCAGCTTAGGAGTAGCTAGTCTCAATGAGCAGTTCTTC
CASSLGVASLNEQFF
>TRBJ2-2|TRBV6-6|-|-
TGTGCCAGCAGTTACCCGCCAGGCGGGGAGCTGTTTTTT
CASSYPPGGELFF
>TRBJ1-5|TRBV6-5|-|-
TGTGCCAGCAGCCCCTCAGGGGAGGGTCAGCCCCAGCATTTT
CASSPSGEGQPQHF